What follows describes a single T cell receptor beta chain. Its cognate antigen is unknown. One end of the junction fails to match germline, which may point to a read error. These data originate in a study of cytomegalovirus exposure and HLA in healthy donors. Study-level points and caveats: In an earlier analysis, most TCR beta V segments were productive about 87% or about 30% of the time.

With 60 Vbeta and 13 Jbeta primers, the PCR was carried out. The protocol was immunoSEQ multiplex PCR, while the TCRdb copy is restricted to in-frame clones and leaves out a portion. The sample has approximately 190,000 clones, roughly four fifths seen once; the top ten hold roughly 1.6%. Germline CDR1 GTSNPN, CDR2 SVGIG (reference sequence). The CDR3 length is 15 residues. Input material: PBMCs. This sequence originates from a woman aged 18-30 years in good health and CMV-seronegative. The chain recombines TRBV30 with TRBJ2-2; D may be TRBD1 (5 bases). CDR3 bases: TGTGCCTGGATAAAGGGGCGAGGAAACACAGGGGAGCTGTTTTTT. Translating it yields CAWIKGRGNTGELFF. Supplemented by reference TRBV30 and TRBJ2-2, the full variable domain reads SQTIHQWPATLVQPVGSPLSLECTVEGTSNPNLYWYRQAAGRGLQLLFYSVGIGQISSEVPQNLSASRPQDRQFILSSKKLLLSDSGFYLCAWIKGRGNTGELFFGEGSRLTVL.